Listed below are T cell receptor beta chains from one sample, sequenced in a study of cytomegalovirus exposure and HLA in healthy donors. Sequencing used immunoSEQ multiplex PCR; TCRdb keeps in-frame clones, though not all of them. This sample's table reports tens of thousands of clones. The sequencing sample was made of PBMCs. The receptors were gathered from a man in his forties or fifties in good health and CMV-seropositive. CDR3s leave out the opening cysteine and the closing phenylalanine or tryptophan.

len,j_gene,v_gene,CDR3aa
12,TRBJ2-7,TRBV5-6,ASSFGTGAYEQY
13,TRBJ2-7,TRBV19,ASSTGGQGSFEQY
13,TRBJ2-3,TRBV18,ASSPGQGAGDTQY
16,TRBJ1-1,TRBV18,ASSPTGAGARLRAEAF
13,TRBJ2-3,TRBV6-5,ASSRDRGRPDTQY
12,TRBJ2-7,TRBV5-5,ASSLVIQSYEQY
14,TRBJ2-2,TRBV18,ASSPPTGGNTGELF
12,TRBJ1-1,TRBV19,ASSMGEVWTEAF
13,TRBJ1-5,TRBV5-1,ASSFSGGGDQPQH
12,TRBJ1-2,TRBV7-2,ASSPQTGNYGYT
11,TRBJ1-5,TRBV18,ASSPPGDQPQH
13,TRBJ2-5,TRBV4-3,ASSQEGRVGETQY
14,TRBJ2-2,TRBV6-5,ASSSVAGVGTGELF